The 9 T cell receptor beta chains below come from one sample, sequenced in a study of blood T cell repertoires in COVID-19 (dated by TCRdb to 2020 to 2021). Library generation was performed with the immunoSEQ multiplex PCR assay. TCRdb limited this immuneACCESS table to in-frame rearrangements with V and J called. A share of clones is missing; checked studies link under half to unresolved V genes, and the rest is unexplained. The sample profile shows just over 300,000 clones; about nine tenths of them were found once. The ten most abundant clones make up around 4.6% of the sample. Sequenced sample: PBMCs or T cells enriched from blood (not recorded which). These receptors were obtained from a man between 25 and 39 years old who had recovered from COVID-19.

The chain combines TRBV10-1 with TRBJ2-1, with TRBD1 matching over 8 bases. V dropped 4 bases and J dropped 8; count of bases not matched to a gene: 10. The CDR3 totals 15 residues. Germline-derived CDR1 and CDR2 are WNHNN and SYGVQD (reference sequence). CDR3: CASSAQDRVMDEQFF. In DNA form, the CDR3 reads TGCGCCAGCAGTGCACAGGACAGGGTCATGGATGAGCAGTTCTTC.

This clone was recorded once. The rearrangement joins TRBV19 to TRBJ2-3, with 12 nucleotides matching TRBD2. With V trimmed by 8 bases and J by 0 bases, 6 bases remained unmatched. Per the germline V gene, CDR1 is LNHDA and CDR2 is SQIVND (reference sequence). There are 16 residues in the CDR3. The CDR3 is CASGTSGFTSTDTQYF. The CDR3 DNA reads TGTGCCAGTGGGACTAGCGGGTTCACTAGCACAGATACGCAGTATTTT.

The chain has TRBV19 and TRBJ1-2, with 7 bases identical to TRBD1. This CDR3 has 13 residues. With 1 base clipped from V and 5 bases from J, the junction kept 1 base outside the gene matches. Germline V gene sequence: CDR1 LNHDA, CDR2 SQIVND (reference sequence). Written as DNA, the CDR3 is TGTGCCAGTAGTATAGGACAGGGATATGGCTACACCTTC. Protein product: CASSIGQGYGYTF.

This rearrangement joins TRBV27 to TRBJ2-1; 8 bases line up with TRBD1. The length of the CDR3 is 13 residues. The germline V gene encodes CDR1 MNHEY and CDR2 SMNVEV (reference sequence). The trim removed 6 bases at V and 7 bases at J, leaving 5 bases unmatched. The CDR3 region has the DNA TGTGCCAGCAGGACAGGGGCTACGAATGAGCAGTTCTTC. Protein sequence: CASRTGATNEQFF.

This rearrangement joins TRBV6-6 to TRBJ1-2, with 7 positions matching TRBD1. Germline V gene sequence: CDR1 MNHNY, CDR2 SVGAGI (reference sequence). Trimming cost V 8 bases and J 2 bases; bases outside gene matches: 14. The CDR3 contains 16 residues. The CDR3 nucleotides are TGTGCCAGCTCCTCTTCCGGACAGGAGGGAAACTATGGCTACACCTTC. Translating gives CASSSSGQEGNYGYTF.

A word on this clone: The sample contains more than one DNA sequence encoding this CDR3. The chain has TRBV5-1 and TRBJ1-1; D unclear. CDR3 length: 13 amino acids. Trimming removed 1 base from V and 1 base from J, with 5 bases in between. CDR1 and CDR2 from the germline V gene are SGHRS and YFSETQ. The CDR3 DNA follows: TGCGCCAGCAGCTTGCGGGAGAACACTGAAGCTTTCTTT. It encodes CASSLRENTEAFF.

The CDR3 reads CATSDQNPRLAGVYNEQFF. The CDR3 DNA is TGTGCCACCAGTGACCAAAACCCGAGACTAGCGGGCGTCTACAATGAGCAGTTCTTC. The chain couples TRBV24-1 to TRBJ2-1, with 10 bases that match TRBD2. The germline gives CDR1 KGHDR, CDR2 SFDVKD. This CDR3 is 19 amino acids long. V trimming: 4 bases; J trimming: 3 bases; junction bases outside the gene matches: 14.

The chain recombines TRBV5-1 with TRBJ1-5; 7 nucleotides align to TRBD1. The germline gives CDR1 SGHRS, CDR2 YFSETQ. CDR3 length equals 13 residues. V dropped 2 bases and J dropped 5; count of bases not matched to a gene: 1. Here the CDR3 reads CASSFQGDQPQHF. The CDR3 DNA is TGCGCCAGCAGCTTCCAGGGGGATCAGCCCCAGCATTTT.

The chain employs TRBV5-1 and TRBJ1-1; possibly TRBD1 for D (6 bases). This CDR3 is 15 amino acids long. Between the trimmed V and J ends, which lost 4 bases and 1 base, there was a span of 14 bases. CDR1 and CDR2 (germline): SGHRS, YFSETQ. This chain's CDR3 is CASSGRQAENTEAFF. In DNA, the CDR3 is TGCGCCAGCAGCGGGAGACAGGCCGAGAACACTGAAGCTTTCTTT. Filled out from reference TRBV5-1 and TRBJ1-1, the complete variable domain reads KAGVTQTPRYLIKTRGQQVTLSCSPISGHRSVSWYQQTPGQGLQFLFEYFSETQRNKGNFPGRFSGRQFSNSRSEMNVSTLELGDSALYLCASSGRQAENTEAFFGQGTRLTVV.